The T cell receptor beta chain described here comes from a study of control samples from healthy donors and cancer patients. The germline V and J ends were trimmed by 6 bases and 4 bases, with 15 bases remaining between them. This CDR3 is 14 amino acids long. Germline-derived CDR1 and CDR2 are MDHEN and SYDVKM. Here immunoSEQ multiplex PCR was the method, and the copy in TCRdb shows in-frame clones only, minus some. The top ten hold about 1.8% of the sample, which has about 150,000 clones, roughly 88% seen once. V gene TRBV28 combines with J gene TRBJ1-2, with D unresolved. Sequencing was performed on blood. The receptor was derived from a man aged 18-30 years in good health. CDR3 sequence reads: CASRSKGRAYGYTF. The DNA for the CDR3 is TGTGCCAGCAGGTCAAAGGGCCGGGCCTATGGCTACACCTTC.